The clone carrying this T cell receptor (beta chain) was recorded a few times. This entry comes from a study of blood T cell repertoires in COVID-19. Study background: From the United States, Italy and Spain came samples of acute and convalescent COVID-19. Sources were T cells, B-cell-depleted T cells, or PBMCs; the material itself was cDNA or gDNA.

In the authors' workflow: How many nucleated cells were present was estimated from reference gene primer amplification. Sequenced by immunoSEQ multiplex PCR; TCRdb stores in-frame clones only, minus some. The D gene and trimming were derived from the DNA, and the V and J assignments and clone size from that table. Of roughly 120,000 clones listed, under 80% are singletons. CDR3 size: 16 residues. V was pared by 7 bases and J by 3 bases, with 14 bases of the junction left unmatched. CDR1 is SGHDT, CDR2 YYEEEE, per germline. The clonotype comes from a man aged 45-60 years with acute or convalescent COVID-19. The chain links TRBV5-6 to TRBJ2-7; 9 bases are shared with TRBD1. The sequencing input was peripheral blood. The CDR3 protein is CASRTYSLGQGYEQYF. The CDR3 bases are TGTGCCAGCCGGACGTACTCCCTGGGACAGGGCTACGAGCAGTACTTC.